This TCR beta chain was retrieved from a study of identical twins. Study conclusions and caveats: Abundant beta clonotypes from cord blood had fewer insertions, unlike memory repertoires, which showed none. Twin sharing of out-of-frame TCR alpha was underestimated by models in monozygotic pairs.

With no exceptions, donors were healthy Caucasians. Template switching added a universal primer site; cDNA carried unique molecular identifiers. One entry per CDR3 protein results from TCRdb running MiXCR on the 5' RACE reads. The top ten hold under 9.5% of the sample, which has 350,000 to 400,000 distinct CDR3 sequences, approximately 10% seen once. The CDR3 is made up of 12 amino acids. Trimming left V 2 bases short and J 7 bases short, with 6 bases between. This clonotype was recorded at least ten times. Its antigen is as yet unknown. The V and J genes are TRBV12-3 or TRBV12-4 and TRBJ2-1, with D tentatively TRBD2 (5 bases). Specimen: naive T cells sorted from blood. The source of this sequence is a woman aged 45-65 years in good health. CDR3 region: CASSLRRNEQFF. The CDR3 nucleotides read TGTGCCAGCAGTTTAAGGAGGAATGAGCAGTTCTTC.